The 20 T cell receptor beta chains presented below share a single source sample, sequenced in a study of cytomegalovirus exposure and HLA in healthy donors. The PCR ran on 60 Vbeta and 13 Jbeta primers. Data came from immunoSEQ multiplex PCR; TCRdb stores just in-frame clones and leaves some out. The sample lists around 120,000 clones, 70% to 80% occurring once. The sample taken for sequencing was PBMCs. The receptors were sampled from a man between 25 and 39 years old in good health and CMV-seropositive.

The rearrangement links TRBV4-3 to TRBJ1-2, with no clear D. The CDR3 runs to 15 residues. The germline CDR1 and CDR2 sequences are LGHNA and YSLEER. Deletions cut 0 bases from V and 2 bases from J, with 10 bases between. DNA of the CDR3: TGCGCCAGCAGCCAAGAAAACGGGAAGAACTATGGCTACACCTTC. Translated: CASSQENGKNYGYTF.

The chain is built from TRBV18 and TRBJ1-2; 9 nucleotides line up with TRBD1. Germline CDR1 and CDR2: KGHSH and LQKENI. V lost 3 bases and J lost 6; bases outside the gene matches: 14. The CDR3 totals 17 residues. The CDR3 loop reads CASSPGTGTFSTNGYTF. In DNA form, the CDR3 reads TGTGCCAGCTCACCCGGGACAGGGACGTTCAGTACGAATGGCTACACCTTC.

This clone was seen only once. The chain is built from TRBV18 and TRBJ2-3; 11 nucleotides agree with TRBD1. CDR1 and CDR2 from the germline V gene are KGHSH and LQKENI. This CDR3 is 14 amino acids long. After removal of 5 bases from V and 5 bases from J, the junction contained 3 bases not matched to a gene. CDR3 in amino acids: CASSAGTGGDTQYF. DNA of the CDR3: TGTGCCAGCTCAGCCGGGACAGGGGGAGATACGCAGTATTTT. The full variable domain, its missing parts supplied by reference TRBV18 and TRBJ2-3, is NAGVMQNPRHLVRRRGQEARLRCSPMKGHSHVYWYRQLPEEGLKFMVYLQKENIIDESGMPKERFSAEFPKEGPSILRIQQVVRGDSAAYFCASSAGTGGDTQYFGPGTRLTVL.

V is TRBV5-6 and J is TRBJ2-3; the match to TRBD2 covers 8 bases. Germline values: CDR1 SGHDT, CDR2 YYEEEE. V dropped 4 bases and J dropped 6; count of bases not matched to a gene: 16. The CDR3 length is 17 residues. CDR3 nucleotide sequence: TGTGCCAGCAGCGGGGCGGGGGGACTCGGTTGGGGGGATACGCAGTATTTT. Protein sequence: CASSGAGGLGWGDTQYF.

This chain uses TRBV7-2 with TRBJ1-5; D unclear. CDR3 length equals 14 residues. The germline gives CDR1 SGHTA, CDR2 FQGNSA. V was pared by 0 bases and J by 0 bases, with 3 bases between. The chain's CDR3 is CASSLAASNQPQHF. The DNA of the CDR3 is TGTGCCAGCAGCTTAGCAGCTAGCAATCAGCCCCAGCATTTT.

This chain connects TRBV11-2 to TRBJ2-1; the D gene is possibly TRBD2 (6 bases). There are 15 residues in the CDR3. CDR1 and CDR2 from the germline V gene are SGHAT and FQNNGV. Trimming stripped 0 bases from V and 7 bases from J, with 13 bases between. CDR3 amino acids: CASSLDFGLANEQFF. The CDR3 DNA sequence: TGTGCCAGCAGCTTAGATTTTGGTCTAGCGAATGAGCAGTTCTTC.

The rearrangement joins TRBV7-2 to TRBJ2-3; TRBD2 agrees at 9 bases. The CDR3 is 15 residues long. Germline CDR1 and CDR2: SGHTA and FQGNSA. With 4 bases clipped from V and 2 bases from J, the junction kept 4 bases outside the gene matches. The CDR3 here is CASSSRTSATDTQYF. CDR3 DNA sequence: TGTGCCAGCAGCTCGCGGACTAGCGCCACAGATACGCAGTATTTT.

The rearrangement uses TRBV7-2 and TRBJ1-2; possibly TRBD1 for D (5 bases). The CDR3 totals 14 residues. Trimming took 5 bases from V and 2 from J, leaving 12 bases between them. Germline lookup yields CDR1 SGHTA and CDR2 FQGNSA. CDR3 nucleotide sequence: TGTGCCAGCAGCCAGGGAATTCTAAACTATGGCTACACCTTC. As protein: CASSQGILNYGYTF.

The chain links TRBV29-1 to TRBJ2-3; a weak D match, TRBD2 (6 bases). The CDR3 has 13 residues. Germline assignment: CDR1 SQVTM and CDR2 ANQGSEA. CDR3 region: CSNSGDTADTQYF. Written as DNA, the CDR3 is TGCAGTAATAGCGGCGATACAGCAGATACGCAGTATTTT.

This chain links TRBV4-2 with TRBJ2-7; D is perhaps TRBD2 (6 bases). Looked up from germline, CDR1 is LGHNA and CDR2 is YNFKEQ. Trimming pared 0 bases from V and 2 bases from J, leaving 11 bases between. The CDR3 covers 15 residues. CDR3 DNA: TGTGCCAGCAGCCAAGATGTTTCGGGGGCCTACGAGCAGTACTTC. It encodes CASSQDVSGAYEQYF.

This chain connects TRBV7-8 to TRBJ2-4; 7 nucleotides line up with TRBD1. Germline CDR1 SGHVS, CDR2 FQNEAQ. The J segment lost 1 base and the V segment lost 6 bases, leaving 6 bases of the junction unmatched. The CDR3 loop spans 15 amino acids. DNA for the CDR3: TGTGCCAGCAGTCGTGAACAGGGGGCCAAAAACATTCAGTACTTC. This encodes CASSREQGAKNIQYF.

Details on this clone: Germline is not matched at one junction end, which may reflect a read error. The chain uses TRBV7-9 and TRBJ1-1, with D unclear. The CDR3 has 12 residues. Looked up from germline, CDR1 is SEHNR and CDR2 is FQNEAQ (reference sequence). The CDR3 is CSSSARITEAFF. CDR3 in DNA: TGTTCCAGCAGCGCTAGAATTACTGAAGCTTTCTTT.

CDR3 sequence: CASSLGGLGNTIYF. For the CDR3, the DNA is TGTGCCAGCAGCTTAGGGGGCCTTGGGAACACCATATATTTT. The chain is built from TRBV5-5 and TRBJ1-3; 7 nucleotides match TRBD1. The CDR3 covers 14 residues. Germline CDR1 SGHKS, CDR2 YYEKEE (reference sequence). V was pared by 2 bases and J by 7 bases, with 6 bases of the junction left unmatched. The full variable domain, with the rest looked up from reference TRBV5-5 and TRBJ1-3, is DAGVTQSPTHLIKTRGQQVTLRCSPISGHKSVSWYQQVLGQGPQFIFQYYEKEERGRGNFPDRFSARQFPNYSSELNVNALLLGDSALYLCASSLGGLGNTIYFGEGSWLTVV.

The chain employs TRBV29-1 and TRBJ1-4, with D perhaps TRBD1 (6 bases). The length of the CDR3 is 14 residues. CDR1 is SQVTM and CDR2 is ANQGSEA in the germline V gene. Trimming took 5 bases from V and 5 from J, leaving 15 bases between them. CDR3 region: CSVRQVGGNEKLFF. In DNA form, the CDR3 reads TGCAGCGTTAGACAGGTCGGGGGGAATGAAAAACTGTTTTTT.

This chain joins TRBV4-3 and TRBJ1-5, with D unclear. The CDR3 is 13 amino acids. CDR1 is LGHNA and CDR2 is YSLEER in the germline V gene. The V gene lost 1 base and the J gene lost 9 bases, with 10 bases spanning the gap. CDR3 nucleotides: TGCGCCAGCAGCCAAGGTGGAGTGGGGCCCCAGCATTTT. Protein product: CASSQGGVGPQHF.

The chain uses TRBV9 and TRBJ2-2, with D perhaps TRBD2 (5 bases). Trimming stripped 2 bases from V and 4 bases from J, with 9 bases between. This CDR3 is built from 14 residues. Germline CDR1 SGDLS, CDR2 YYNGEE. CDR3 nucleotide sequence: TGTGCCAGCAGCGTTCAAGGGAGCACCGGGGAGCTGTTTTTT. Translating it yields CASSVQGSTGELFF.

The J gene is TRBJ2-5, the V gene TRBV2; 9 nucleotides match TRBD2. V was pared by 6 bases and J by 3 bases, with 11 bases of the junction left unmatched. The CDR3 runs to 16 residues. Germline lookup yields CDR1 SNHLY and CDR2 FYNNEI. The CDR3 DNA follows: TGTGCCAGCAGAGGGACGCGGGGGGGCCCCAAAGAGACCCAGTACTTC. This encodes CASRGTRGGPKETQYF. Full variable domain (remainder filled in from reference TRBV2 and TRBJ2-5): EPEVTQTPSHQVTQMGQEVILRCVPISNHLYFYWYRQILGQKVEFLVSFYNNEISEKSEIFDDQFSVERPDGSNFTLKIRSTKLEDSAMYFCASRGTRGGPKETQYFGPGTRLLVL.

The gene calls are TRBV29-1 and TRBJ1-6, with TRBD1 matching 12 bases. The CDR3 sequence is 14 residues long. V lost 5 bases to trimming and J lost 7 bases; unmatched junction nucleotides: 3. Germline CDR1 reads SQVTM; CDR2 reads ANQGSEA. CDR3 residues: CSVRDRGQNSPLHF. The CDR3, as DNA: TGCAGCGTTCGGGACAGGGGGCAAAATTCACCCCTCCACTTT.

The chain recombines TRBV5-4 with TRBJ2-5; D is unresolved. The CDR3 extends over 14 amino acids. Germline CDR1 SGHNT, CDR2 YYREEE (reference sequence). V dropped 0 bases and J dropped 2 bases, with 8 bases sitting between them. CDR3 amino acids: CASSLGSDQETQYF. CDR3 in DNA: TGTGCCAGCAGCTTGGGGTCAGATCAAGAGACCCAGTACTTC.

The V call is TRBV7-9, the J call TRBJ1-1; no definite D call. The CDR3 totals 14 residues. The V gene lost 9 bases and the J gene lost 4 bases, with 18 bases spanning the gap. Germline V CDR1 and CDR2: SEHNR, FQNEAQ (reference sequence). In DNA, the CDR3 is TGTGCCAGTGCGTTTTCTTCGTCCGCCACTGAAGCTTTCTTT. Residues: CASAFSSSATEAFF.